This TCR beta chain derives from a study of blood T cell repertoires in COVID-19. On the study more broadly: The United States, Italy and Spain were the sources of the acute and convalescent COVID-19 samples. Sample material is recorded as cDNA or gDNA derived from T cells, B-cell-depleted T cells, or PBMCs.

Per the authors' pipeline: Counts of nucleated cells, estimated from reference gene primer amplification, were obtained. Repertoires were generated with immunoSEQ multiplex PCR, while TCRdb's copy carries only in-frame clones and drops some. That table furnishes V, J and clone size, whereas the DNA furnished D and trimming. This sample has approximately 120,000 clones, with approximately 74% found just once. V lost 4 bases and J lost 3, with 14 bases in between. CDR1 is SGDLS and CDR2 is YYNGEE in the germline V gene. This CDR3 contains 14 residues. Sequenced: peripheral blood. This TCR came from a man aged 60 to 69 with acute or convalescent COVID-19. This chain joins TRBV9 and TRBJ2-7, with D possibly being TRBD1 (5 bases). CDR3 sequence (DNA): TGTGCCAGCAGCCAGGGTGTTGCACGCTACGAGCAGTACTTC. It translates to CASSQGVARYEQYF.